This T cell receptor (beta chain) is drawn from a study of sequential checkpoint blockade in melanoma. Treatment denoted: randomized to nivolumab then ipilimumab (arm A) or the reverse (arm B). The protocol was immunoSEQ multiplex PCR, while the TCRdb copy is restricted to in-frame clones and leaves out a portion. The sample has 13,000 or so clones, around 73% seen once. This TCR derives from a human donor with melanoma. Source: CD8+ T cells sorted from blood (inferred from file names), taken from a patient given nivolumab and ipilimumab in sequence.

The CDR3 loop is CAISGTGRIDEQFF. The CDR3 DNA reads as TGTGCCATCAGCGGGACTGGAAGGATTGATGAGCAGTTCTTC. The J gene is TRBJ2-1, the V gene TRBV10-3, with a possible D match to TRBD2 (6 bases). Per the germline V gene, CDR1 is ENHRY and CDR2 is SYGVKD. The CDR3 runs to 14 residues. Trimming took 6 bases from V and 8 from J, leaving 17 bases between them.